This entry lists 6 T cell receptor beta chains sequenced from one sample in a study of blood T cell repertoires in COVID-19. This table comes from immunoSEQ multiplex PCR, and its TCRdb copy is limited to in-frame clones, with some not included. The data show 200,000 or so clones, approximately 84% seen once. Material for sequencing was peripheral blood. The receptors originated from a human donor with acute or convalescent COVID-19. The donor label of this sample is uncertain.

V usage is TRBV5-8 and J usage is TRBJ2-3, with D unresolved. The CDR3 length is 15 residues. The V end was cut by 0 bases, the J end by 0 bases, with 8 bases between. Germline V CDR1 and CDR2: SGHTS, YDEGEE. CDR3 sequence: CASSLAWASTDTQYF. CDR3 nucleotide sequence: TGTGCCAGCAGCTTGGCTTGGGCCAGCACAGATACGCAGTATTTT.

The chain recombines TRBV19 with TRBJ1-2, with 7 positions matching TRBD1. Germline values: CDR1 LNHDA, CDR2 SQIVND (reference sequence). The V gene end was trimmed by 8 bases and the J gene end by 5 bases; junction bases not matched to a gene: 14. This CDR3 has 15 residues. The DNA of the CDR3 is TGTGCCAGTCGACAGGGCCCGCTCTTAGGTTATGGCTACACCTTC. Protein: CASRQGPLLGYGYTF.

This clone was detected only a few times. The chain has TRBV28 and TRBJ1-5, with TRBD1 as a possible D gene (5 bases). This CDR3 comprises 16 residues. Germline V gene sequence: CDR1 MDHEN, CDR2 SYDVKM. The V end was cut by 6 bases, the J end by 3 bases, with 18 bases between. CDR3 residues: CASSHRGEGVNQPQHF. CDR3 in DNA: TGTGCCAGCAGCCACCGGGGGGAAGGGGTCAATCAGCCCCAGCATTTT.

The V gene is TRBV4-1, the J gene TRBJ2-5; no clear D. Deletions cut 0 bases from V and 5 bases from J, with 7 bases between. Germline values: CDR1 MGHRA, CDR2 YSYEKL. The CDR3 has 13 residues. CDR3 residues: CASSQEFQETQYF. CDR3 nucleotides: TGCGCCAGCAGCCAAGAGTTCCAGGAGACCCAGTACTTC.

The V and J genes are TRBV18 and TRBJ1-4; weak D call: TRBD1 (6 bases). The CDR3 sequence is 15 residues long. CDR1 KGHSH and CDR2 LQKENI come from the germline V gene. Trimming pared 3 bases from V and 12 bases from J, leaving 20 bases between. This chain's CDR3 is CASSPWDTRRPQLFF. The CDR3 DNA reads TGTGCCAGCTCACCTTGGGACACCCGTAGGCCACAACTGTTTTTT.

The chain is built from TRBV6-6 and TRBJ1-2, with D unresolved. Germline V lookup: CDR1 MNHNY, CDR2 SVGAGI (reference sequence). Deletions cut 10 bases from V and 0 bases from J, with 9 bases between. The CDR3 is made up of 12 amino acids. The CDR3 loop reads CATAGANYGYTF. In nucleotides, the CDR3 is TGTGCCACCGCCGGGGCTAACTATGGCTACACCTTC.